This entry is about one T cell receptor beta chain. These data come from a study of technical replicates of blood from a few donors. Assay used: immunoSEQ multiplex PCR; TCRdb lists only in-frame clones, some missing. This sample carries some 8,900 clones, roughly 91% of them seen once, and the ten largest clones take over 8.5%. The receptor was derived from a human donor in good health. The sample was PBMCs.

The chain's CDR3 is CASSQGVGQGAETQYF. CDR3 bases: TGTGCCAGCAGCCAAGGGGTGGGACAGGGGGCGGAGACCCAGTACTTC. The chain links TRBV4-2 to TRBJ2-5; TRBD1 matches at 12 bases. The germline gives CDR1 LGHNA, CDR2 YNFKEQ. The CDR3 loop spans 16 amino acids. V shed 1 base, J shed 5 bases, and the junction held 5 bases outside the gene matches.